The 5 T cell receptor beta chains in this list originate from one sample, sequenced in a study of T cells in Graves' hyperthyroidism and ophthalmopathy. RNA transcripts gave rise to amplified TCR beta CDR3 regions. An initial round of RT-PCR targeting the TCR CDR3 relied on the HTBI primer set. TCRdb re-analysed the multiplex PCR reads in MiXCR, keeping a single row per CDR3 protein. This table holds some 350,000 distinct CDR3 sequences, 13% to 15% found once. The sample consisted of blood. These receptors originate from a woman aged 60-75 years with Graves' ophthalmopathy.

In its sample, this clonotype was seen many times. The chain links TRBV5-5 to TRBJ1-4; 8 bases align to TRBD1. The CDR3 runs 19 residues. Germline lookup yields CDR1 SGHKS and CDR2 YYEKEE (reference sequence). The junction had 10 bases not matched to a gene; V was cut back by 0 bases and J by 0 bases. The chain's CDR3 is CASSLAGTGPTATNEKLFF. The DNA for the CDR3 is TGTGCCAGCAGCTTGGCCGGGACAGGCCCAACCGCAACTAATGAAAAACTGTTTTTT. The variable domain in full, with the rest retrieved from reference TRBV5-5 and TRBJ1-4, is DAGVTQSPTHLIKTRGQQVTLRCSPISGHKSVSWYQQVLGQGPQFIFQYYEKEERGRGNFPDRFSARQFPNYSSELNVNALLLGDSALYLCASSLAGTGPTATNEKLFFGSGTQLSVL.

This clonotype was recorded at least ten times. The V call is TRBV5-1, the J call TRBJ2-1; TRBD2 aligns across 10 bases. Germline assignment: CDR1 SGHRS and CDR2 YFSETQ. With 0 bases clipped from V and 6 bases from J, the junction kept 3 bases outside the gene matches. The length of the CDR3 is 15 residues. DNA of the CDR3: TGCGCCAGCAGCTTGGGAACTAGCGGGACCAATGAGCAGTTCTTC. The encoded protein is CASSLGTSGTNEQFF.

The rearrangement uses TRBV14 and TRBJ2-1; TRBD2 might be the D (6 bases). The CDR3 has 16 amino acids. The V end lost 4 bases, the J end lost 7 bases, and 20 bases lay between the germline ends. Looked up from germline, CDR1 is SGHDN and CDR2 is FVKESK. CDR3 nucleotides: TGTGCCAGCAGCCCCCTCGGGAGATATGGTCTGAATGAGCAGTTCTTC. Protein: CASSPLGRYGLNEQFF.

This clonotype was seen at least ten times. The V and J genes are TRBV28 and TRBJ2-5; TRBD2 matches 9 bases. V trimming: 9 bases; J trimming: 2 bases; junction bases outside the gene matches: 10. Per the germline V gene, CDR1 is MDHEN and CDR2 is SYDVKM. This CDR3 comprises 15 residues. Here the CDR3 DNA reads TGTGCCAGTGGGTCGGCTAGCGGGATGCAAGAGACCCAGTACTTC. It specifies CASGSASGMQETQYF.

This clonotype has a count of ten or more. This chain joins TRBV20-1 and TRBJ2-4; D tentatively reads TRBD1 or TRBD2 (5 bases each). CDR1 is DFQATT and CDR2 is SNEGSKA in the germline V gene (reference sequence). CDR3 size: 15 residues. Deletions cut 3 bases from V and 7 bases from J, with 19 bases between. The CDR3 coding sequence is TGCAGTGCTAGGGACGATCATCCGGGACGCAACATTCAGTACTTC. Amino acid sequence: CSARDDHPGRNIQYF.